This TCR beta chain is from a study of blood T cell repertoires in COVID-19. Study in general: Sources were T cells, B-cell-depleted T cells, or PBMCs; the material itself was cDNA or gDNA.

J lost 4 bases, V lost 8 bases, and 10 bases had no gene match. Germline CDR1 and CDR2: SNHLY and FYNNEI. This CDR3 comprises 15 residues. As handled by the study authors: Estimation of nucleated cell counts was performed using reference gene primer amplification. The assay was immunoSEQ multiplex PCR, and TCRdb's table has in-frame clones only and misses some. The DNA gave D and trimming, while V, J and clone size come from that table. The sample includes approximately 200,000 clones, 80% to 90% of them seen just once. The chain is built from TRBV2 and TRBJ1-4; 7 bases are a match to TRBD1. The sequencing input was peripheral blood. The sequence was collected from a man in his forties or fifties with acute or convalescent COVID-19. The CDR3 here is CASSLLGQINEKLFF. The CDR3 DNA reads TGTGCCAGCTCCCTCCTGGGACAGATTAATGAAAAACTGTTTTTT.